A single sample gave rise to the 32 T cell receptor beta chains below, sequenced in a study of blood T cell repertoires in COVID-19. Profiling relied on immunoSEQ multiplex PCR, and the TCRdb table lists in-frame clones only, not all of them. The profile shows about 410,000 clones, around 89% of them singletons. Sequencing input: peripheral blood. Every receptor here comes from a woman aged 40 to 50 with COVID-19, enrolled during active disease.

This CDR3 is CASSQDRGGVNSPLHF. The CDR3 DNA is TGTGCCAGCAGCCAAGATCGAGGCGGGGTTAATTCACCCCTCCACTTT. The rearrangement joins TRBV4-2 to TRBJ1-6; D not certain. V lost 0 bases and J lost 6, with 12 bases in between. Per the germline V gene, CDR1 is LGHNA and CDR2 is YNFKEQ. The CDR3 contains 16 residues.

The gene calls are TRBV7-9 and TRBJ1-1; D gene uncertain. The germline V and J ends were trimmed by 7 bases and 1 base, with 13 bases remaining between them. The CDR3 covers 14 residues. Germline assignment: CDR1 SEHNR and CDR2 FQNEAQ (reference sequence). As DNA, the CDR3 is TGTGCCAGCACTCCTCCCAACAGGAACACTGAAGCTTTCTTT. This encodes CASTPPNRNTEAFF. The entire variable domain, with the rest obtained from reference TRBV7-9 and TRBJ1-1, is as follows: DTGVSQNPRHKITKRGQNVTFRCDPISEHNRLYWYRQTLGQGPEFLTYFQNEAQLEKSRLLSDRFSAERPKGSFSTLEIQRTEQGDSAMYLCASTPPNRNTEAFFGQGTRLTVV.

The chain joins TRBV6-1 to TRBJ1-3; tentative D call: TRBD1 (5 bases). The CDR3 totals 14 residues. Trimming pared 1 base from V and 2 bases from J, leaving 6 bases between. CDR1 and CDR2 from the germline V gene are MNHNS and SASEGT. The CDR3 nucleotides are TGTGCCAGCAGTGAAGGCAGGGCTGGAAACACCATATATTTT. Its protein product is CASSEGRAGNTIYF.

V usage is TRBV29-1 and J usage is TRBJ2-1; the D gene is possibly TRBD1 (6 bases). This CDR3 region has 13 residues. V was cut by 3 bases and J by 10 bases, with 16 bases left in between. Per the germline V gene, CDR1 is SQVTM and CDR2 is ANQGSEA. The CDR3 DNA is TGCAGCGTTGATATCTACCAGGGGCGAGAGCAGTTCTTC. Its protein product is CSVDIYQGREQFF.

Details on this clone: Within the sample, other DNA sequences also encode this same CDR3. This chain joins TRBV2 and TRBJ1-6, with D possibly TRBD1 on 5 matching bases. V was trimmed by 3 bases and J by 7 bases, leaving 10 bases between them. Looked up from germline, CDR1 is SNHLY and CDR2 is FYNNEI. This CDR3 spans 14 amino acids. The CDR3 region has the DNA TGTGCCAGCAGTGAGGGCAGGGTGAATTCACCCCTCCACTTT. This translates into CASSEGRVNSPLHF.

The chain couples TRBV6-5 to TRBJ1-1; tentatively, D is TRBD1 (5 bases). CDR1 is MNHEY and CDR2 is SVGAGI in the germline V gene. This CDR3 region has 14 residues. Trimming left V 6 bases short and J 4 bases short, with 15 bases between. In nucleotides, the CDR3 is TGTGCCAGCAGGTGGGTCGGGGGAGGCACTGAAGCTTTCTTT. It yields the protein CASRWVGGGTEAFF.

This CDR3 reads CASSLNLRDEQYF. Here the CDR3 DNA reads TGTGCCAGCAGCTTAAACCTCAGGGACGAGCAGTACTTC. The chain is built from TRBV11-2 and TRBJ2-7; D is perhaps TRBD1 (5 bases). Germline V gene sequence: CDR1 SGHAT, CDR2 FQNNGV. Deletions cut 2 bases from V and 5 bases from J, with 10 bases between. The CDR3 is 13 residues long.

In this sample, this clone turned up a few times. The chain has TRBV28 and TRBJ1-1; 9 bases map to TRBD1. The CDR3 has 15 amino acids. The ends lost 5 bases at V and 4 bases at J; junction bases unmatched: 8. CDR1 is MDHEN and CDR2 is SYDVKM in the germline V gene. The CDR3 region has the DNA TGTGCCAGCAGTATGAACAGGGGGCGGAGCACTGAAGCTTTCTTT. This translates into CASSMNRGRSTEAFF.

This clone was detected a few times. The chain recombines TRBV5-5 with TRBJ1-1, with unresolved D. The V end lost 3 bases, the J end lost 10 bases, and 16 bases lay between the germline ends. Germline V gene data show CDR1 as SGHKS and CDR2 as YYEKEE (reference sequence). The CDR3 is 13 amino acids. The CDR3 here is CASSSSERPGAFF. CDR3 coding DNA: TGTGCCAGCAGCTCCTCCGAACGGCCGGGAGCTTTCTTT.

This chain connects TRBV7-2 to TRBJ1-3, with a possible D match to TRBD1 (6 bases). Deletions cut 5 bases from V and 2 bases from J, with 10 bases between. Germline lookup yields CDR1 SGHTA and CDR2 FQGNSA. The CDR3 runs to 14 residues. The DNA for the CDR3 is TGTGCCAGCAGCCTAGGGGGGGCTGGAAACACCATATATTTT. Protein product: CASSLGGAGNTIYF.

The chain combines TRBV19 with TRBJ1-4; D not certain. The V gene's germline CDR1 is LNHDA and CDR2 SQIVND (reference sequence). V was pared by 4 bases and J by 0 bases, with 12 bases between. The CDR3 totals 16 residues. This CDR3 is CASSTQRRATNEKLFF. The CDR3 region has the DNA TGTGCCAGTAGTACTCAGCGACGGGCAACTAATGAAAAACTGTTTTTT.

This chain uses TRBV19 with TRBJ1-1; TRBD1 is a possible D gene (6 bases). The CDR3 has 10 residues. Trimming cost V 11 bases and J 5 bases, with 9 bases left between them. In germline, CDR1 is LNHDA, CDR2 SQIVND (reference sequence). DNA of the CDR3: TGTGCCGCGAGGGGGACTGAAGCTTTCTTT. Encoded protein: CAARGTEAFF. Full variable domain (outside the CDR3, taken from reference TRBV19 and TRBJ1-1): DGGITQSPKYLFRKEGQNVTLSCEQNLNHDAMYWYRQDPGQGLRLIYYSQIVNDFQKGDIAEGYSVSREKKESFPLTVTSAQKNPTAFYLCAARGTEAFFGQGTRLTVV.

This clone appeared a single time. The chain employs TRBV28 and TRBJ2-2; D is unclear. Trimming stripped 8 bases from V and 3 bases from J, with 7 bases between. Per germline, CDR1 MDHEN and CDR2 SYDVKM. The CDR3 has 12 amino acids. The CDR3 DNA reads TGTGCCAGCGGTGGCTACACCGGGGAGCTGTTTTTT. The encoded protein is CASGGYTGELFF. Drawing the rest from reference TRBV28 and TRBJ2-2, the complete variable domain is DVKVTQSSRYLVKRTGEKVFLECVQDMDHENMFWYRQDPGLGLRLIYFSYDVKMKEKGDIPEGYSVSREKKERFSLILESASTNQTSMYLCASGGYTGELFFGEGSRLTVL.

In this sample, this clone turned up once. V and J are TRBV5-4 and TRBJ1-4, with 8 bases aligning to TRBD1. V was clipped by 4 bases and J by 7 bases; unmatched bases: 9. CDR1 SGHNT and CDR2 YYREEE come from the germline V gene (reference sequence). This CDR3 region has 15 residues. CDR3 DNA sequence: TGTGCCAGCAGCGGCGGACAGGGTAGGGGTGAAAAACTGTTTTTT. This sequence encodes CASSGGQGRGEKLFF.

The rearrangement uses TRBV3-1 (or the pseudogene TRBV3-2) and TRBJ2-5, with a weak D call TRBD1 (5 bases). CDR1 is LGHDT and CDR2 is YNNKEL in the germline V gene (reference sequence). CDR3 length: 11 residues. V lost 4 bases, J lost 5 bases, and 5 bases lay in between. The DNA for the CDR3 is TGTGCCAGCAGCCGACAGGAGACCCAGTACTTC. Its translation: CASSRQETQYF.

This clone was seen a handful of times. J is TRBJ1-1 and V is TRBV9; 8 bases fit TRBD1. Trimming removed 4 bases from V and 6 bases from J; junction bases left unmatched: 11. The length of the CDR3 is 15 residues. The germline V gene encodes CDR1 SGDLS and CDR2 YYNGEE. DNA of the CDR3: TGTGCCAGCAGCCTTACGACAGGGGTTAGCTCTGAAGCTTTCTTT. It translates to CASSLTTGVSSEAFF.

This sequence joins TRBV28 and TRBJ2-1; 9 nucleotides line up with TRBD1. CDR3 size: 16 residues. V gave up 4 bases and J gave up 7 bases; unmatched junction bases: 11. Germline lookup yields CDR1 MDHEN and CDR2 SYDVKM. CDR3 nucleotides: TGTGCCAGCAGTTCCTCCGGGACAGGGAAATGGAATGAGCAGTTCTTC. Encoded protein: CASSSSGTGKWNEQFF.

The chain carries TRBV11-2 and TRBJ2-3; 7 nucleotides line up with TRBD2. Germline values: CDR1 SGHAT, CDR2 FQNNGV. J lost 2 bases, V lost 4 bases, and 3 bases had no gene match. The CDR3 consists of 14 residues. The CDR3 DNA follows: TGTGCCAGCAGCTCGCGGGGGAACACAGATACGCAGTATTTT. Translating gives CASSSRGNTDTQYF.

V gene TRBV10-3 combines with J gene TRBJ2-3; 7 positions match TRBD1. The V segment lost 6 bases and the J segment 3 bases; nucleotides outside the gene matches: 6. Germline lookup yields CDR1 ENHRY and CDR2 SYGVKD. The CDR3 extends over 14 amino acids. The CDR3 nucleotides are TGTGCCATCAGGCGACAGGGAGAAACAGATACGCAGTATTTT. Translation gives CAIRRQGETDTQYF.

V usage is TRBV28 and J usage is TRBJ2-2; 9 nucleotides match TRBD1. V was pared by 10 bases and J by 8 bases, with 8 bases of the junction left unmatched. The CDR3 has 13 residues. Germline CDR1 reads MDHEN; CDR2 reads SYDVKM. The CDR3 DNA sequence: TGTGCCACCTACAGGGGGCTGTGGGGGGAGCTGTTTTTT. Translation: CATYRGLWGELFF. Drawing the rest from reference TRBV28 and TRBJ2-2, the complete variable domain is DVKVTQSSRYLVKRTGEKVFLECVQDMDHENMFWYRQDPGLGLRLIYFSYDVKMKEKGDIPEGYSVSREKKERFSLILESASTNQTSMYLCATYRGLWGELFFGEGSRLTVL.

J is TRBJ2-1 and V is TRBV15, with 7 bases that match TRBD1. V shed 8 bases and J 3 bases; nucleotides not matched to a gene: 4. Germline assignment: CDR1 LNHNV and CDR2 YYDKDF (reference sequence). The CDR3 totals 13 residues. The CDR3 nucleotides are TGTGCCACCCAGGGGGAGTACTACAATGAGCAGTTCTTC. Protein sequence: CATQGEYYNEQFF.

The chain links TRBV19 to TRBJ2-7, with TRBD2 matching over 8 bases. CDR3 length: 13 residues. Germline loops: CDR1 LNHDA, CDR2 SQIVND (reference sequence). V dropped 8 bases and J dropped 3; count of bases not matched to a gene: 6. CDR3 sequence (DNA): TGTGCCAGTTCCAGCGGGGGATTCTACGAGCAGTACTTC. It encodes CASSSGGFYEQYF.

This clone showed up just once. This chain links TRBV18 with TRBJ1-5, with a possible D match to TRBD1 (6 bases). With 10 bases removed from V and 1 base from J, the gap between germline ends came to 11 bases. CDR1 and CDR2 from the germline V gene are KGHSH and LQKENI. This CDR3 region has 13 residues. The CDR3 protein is CATKGVSNQPQHF. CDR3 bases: TGTGCCACCAAGGGGGTAAGCAATCAGCCCCAGCATTTT. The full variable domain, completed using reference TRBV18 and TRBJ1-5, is NAGVMQNPRHLVRRRGQEARLRCSPMKGHSHVYWYRQLPEEGLKFMVYLQKENIIDESGMPKERFSAEFPKEGPSILRIQQVVRGDSAAYFCATKGVSNQPQHFGDGTRLSIL.

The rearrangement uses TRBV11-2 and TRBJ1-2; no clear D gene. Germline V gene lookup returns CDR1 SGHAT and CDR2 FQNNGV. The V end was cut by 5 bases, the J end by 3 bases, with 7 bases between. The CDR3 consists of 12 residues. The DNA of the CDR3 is TGTGCCAGCAGCCGGAGGGACTATGGCTACACCTTC. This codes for CASSRRDYGYTF. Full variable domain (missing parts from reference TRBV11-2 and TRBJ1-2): EAGVAQSPRYKIIEKRQSVAFWCNPISGHATLYWYQQILGQGPKLLIQFQNNGVVDDSQLPKDRFSAERLKGVDSTLKIQPAKLEDSAVYLCASSRRDYGYTFGSGTRLTVV.

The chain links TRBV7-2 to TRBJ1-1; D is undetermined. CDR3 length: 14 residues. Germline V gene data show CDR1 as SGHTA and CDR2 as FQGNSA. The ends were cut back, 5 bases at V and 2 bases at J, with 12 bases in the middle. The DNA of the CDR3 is TGTGCCAGCAGCCAGACCCACAGAAACACTGAAGCTTTCTTT. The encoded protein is CASSQTHRNTEAFF. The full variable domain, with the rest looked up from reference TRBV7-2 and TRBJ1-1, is GAGVSQSPSNKVTEKGKDVELRCDPISGHTALYWYRQSLGQGLEFLIYFQGNSAPDKSGLPSDRFSAERTGGSVSTLTIQRTQQEDSAVYLCASSQTHRNTEAFFGQGTRLTVV.

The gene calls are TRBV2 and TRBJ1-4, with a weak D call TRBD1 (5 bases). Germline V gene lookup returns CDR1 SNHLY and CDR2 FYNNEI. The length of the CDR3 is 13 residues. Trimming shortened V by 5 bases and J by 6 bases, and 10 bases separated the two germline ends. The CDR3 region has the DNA TGTGCCAGCAGTATCGACAGAGATGAAAAACTGTTTTTT. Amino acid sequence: CASSIDRDEKLFF.

CDR3: CASSLDSPGSQPQHF. The CDR3 region has the DNA TGCGCCAGCAGCTTGGATTCACCAGGGTCTCAGCCCCAGCATTTT. The V and J genes are TRBV5-1 and TRBJ1-5; D may be TRBD1 (5 bases). V shed 0 bases and J shed 6 bases, with 13 bases lying between them. The CDR3 runs 15 residues. Per germline, CDR1 SGHRS and CDR2 YFSETQ.

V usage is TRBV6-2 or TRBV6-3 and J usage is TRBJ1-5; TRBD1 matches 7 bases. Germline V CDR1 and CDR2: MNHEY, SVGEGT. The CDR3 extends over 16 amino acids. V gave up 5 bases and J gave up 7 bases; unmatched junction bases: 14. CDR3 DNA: TGTGCCAGCAGTCCCCCGGGGACAGTCGGTGTACAGCCCCAGCATTTT. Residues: CASSPPGTVGVQPQHF.

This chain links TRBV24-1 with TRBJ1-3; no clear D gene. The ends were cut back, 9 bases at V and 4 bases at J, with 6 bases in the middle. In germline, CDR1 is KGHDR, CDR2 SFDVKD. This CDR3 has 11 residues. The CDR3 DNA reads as TGTGCCACCGGTCAGGGAAACACCATATATTTT. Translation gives CATGQGNTIYF.

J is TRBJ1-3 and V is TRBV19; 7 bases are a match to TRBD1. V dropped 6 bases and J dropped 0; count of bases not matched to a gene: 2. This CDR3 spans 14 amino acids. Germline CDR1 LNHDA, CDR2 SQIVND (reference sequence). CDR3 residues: CASRTGSSGNTIYF. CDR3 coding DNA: TGTGCCAGTAGGACAGGGAGCTCTGGAAACACCATATATTTT.

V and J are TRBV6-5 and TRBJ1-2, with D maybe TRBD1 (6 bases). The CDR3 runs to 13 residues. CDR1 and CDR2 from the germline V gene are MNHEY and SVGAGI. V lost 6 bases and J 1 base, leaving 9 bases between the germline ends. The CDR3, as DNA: TGTGCCAGCAGACTACAGGGTAACTATGGCTACACCTTC. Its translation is CASRLQGNYGYTF.

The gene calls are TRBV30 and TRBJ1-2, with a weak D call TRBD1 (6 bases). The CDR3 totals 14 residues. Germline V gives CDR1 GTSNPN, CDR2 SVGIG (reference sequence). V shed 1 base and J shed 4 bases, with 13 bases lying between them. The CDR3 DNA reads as TGTGCCTGGAGTGCCTACAGGGCCTCCTATGGCTACACCTTC. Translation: CAWSAYRASYGYTF.